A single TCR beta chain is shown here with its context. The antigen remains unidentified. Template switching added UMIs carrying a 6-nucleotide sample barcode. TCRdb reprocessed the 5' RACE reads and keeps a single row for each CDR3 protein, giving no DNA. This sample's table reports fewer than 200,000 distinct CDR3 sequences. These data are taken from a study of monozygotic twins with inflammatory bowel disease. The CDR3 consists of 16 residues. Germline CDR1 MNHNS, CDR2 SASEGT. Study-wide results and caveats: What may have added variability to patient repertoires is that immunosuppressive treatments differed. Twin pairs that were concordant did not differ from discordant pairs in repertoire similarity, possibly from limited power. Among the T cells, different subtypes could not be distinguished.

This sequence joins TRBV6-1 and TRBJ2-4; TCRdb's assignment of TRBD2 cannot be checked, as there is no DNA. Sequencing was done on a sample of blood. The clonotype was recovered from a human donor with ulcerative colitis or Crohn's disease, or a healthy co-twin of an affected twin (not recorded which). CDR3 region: CASNPGLAGLGNIQYF.